Here is one T cell receptor beta chain with its context. Its antigen is still unknown. The CDR3 is made up of 19 amino acids. From germline, CDR1 is MNHNY and CDR2 SVGAGI (reference sequence). The CD45RO-CCR7+CD27+CD95- phenotype denoted naive CD8+ T cells. The source of the sample is a study of CXCR3-negative and CXCR3-positive naive CD8 T cells. The method, 5' RACE with UMI labels, was used to prepare the TRB cDNA libraries. Using the 5' RACE reads, TCRdb records one entry per CDR3 protein without DNA. The repertoire table contains tens of thousands of distinct CDR3 sequences. Study-wide results and caveats: Expression of CXCR3 was partially reduced after cryopreservation, and fresh PBMCs were used in most assays. Researchers report that CXCR3-positive naive cells carry more hydrophobic TRB CDR3s than CXCR3-negative naive cells. Diversity in memory CD8+ cells fell much lower than the comparably high levels seen in both naive subsets.

The specimen was naive CXCR3+ CD8+ T cells from blood. Subset defined: CD45RO-CCR7+CD27+CD95- naive CD8+ T cells expressing CXCR3 (TNR3+). The sequence derives from a human donor in good health. Some clones in this sample may be carry-over from other donors' samples. The rearrangement joins TRBV6-6 to TRBJ2-6; the TRBD1 assignment by TCRdb is unverifiable without DNA. This chain's CDR3 is CASSYSPRRAASGANVLTF.